These 22 T cell receptor beta chains came from one sample sequenced in a study of cytomegalovirus exposure and HLA in healthy donors. PCR primers comprised 60 Vbeta and 13 Jbeta primers. Data came from immunoSEQ multiplex PCR; TCRdb stores just in-frame clones and leaves some out. The sample yields some 130,000 clones, 80% seen once. Input material: PBMCs. All receptors come from a man younger than 45 in good health and CMV-seronegative.

The chain is built from TRBV7-8 and TRBJ1-5; 10 bases match TRBD1. V shed 4 bases and J 4 bases; nucleotides not matched to a gene: 7. The CDR3 runs 16 residues. Germline V CDR1 and CDR2: SGHVS, FQNEAQ. The CDR3 nucleotides are TGTGCCAGCAGCTACGGTGGGACAGGGGAGAATCAGCCCCAGCATTTT. This gives the protein CASSYGGTGENQPQHF.

This clone came up a few times. The chain recombines TRBV15 with TRBJ2-1; 9 positions agree with TRBD2. CDR3 size: 14 residues. The J segment lost 6 bases and the V segment lost 8 bases, leaving 8 bases of the junction unmatched. Germline-derived CDR1 and CDR2 are LNHNV and YYDKDF (reference sequence). The CDR3 reads CATQREVSSNEQFF. The CDR3 DNA is TGTGCCACCCAGCGGGAGGTGTCGAGCAATGAGCAGTTCTTC.

This chain connects TRBV4-3 to TRBJ2-2; 11 bases fit TRBD1. The CDR3 runs 15 residues. Germline lookup yields CDR1 LGHNA and CDR2 YSLEER. The V gene end was trimmed by 3 bases and the J gene end by 4 bases; junction bases not matched to a gene: 1. The CDR3 spells CASSQGTGGTGELFF. The CDR3, as DNA: TGCGCCAGCAGCCAGGGGACAGGGGGCACCGGGGAGCTGTTTTTT.

The chain is built from TRBV11-2 and TRBJ2-7; 9 nucleotides agree with TRBD1. Germline CDR1 reads SGHAT; CDR2 reads FQNNGV. CDR3 size: 18 residues. Unmatched junction bases numbered 11, after V lost 0 bases and J lost 2 bases. DNA of the CDR3: TGTGCCAGCAGCTTAGATAGTTATAGGACAGGGGTCCCCTACGAGCAGTACTTC. Its translation: CASSLDSYRTGVPYEQYF.

This clone was seen just once. The CDR3 DNA reads TGCAGTGCTAGATTCGGAGATACGCAGTATTTT. Amino acids: CSARFGDTQYF. The V gene is TRBV20-1, the J gene TRBJ2-3; no clear D. CDR3 size: 11 residues. Germline lookup yields CDR1 DFQATT and CDR2 SNEGSKA (reference sequence). V was pared by 2 bases and J by 5 bases, with 5 bases between.

This clone was seen only a few times. The V gene is TRBV5-8, the J gene TRBJ2-2, with no clear D. Trimming left V 2 bases short and J 4 bases short, with 6 bases between. CDR3 size: 13 residues. From germline, CDR1 is SGHTS and CDR2 YDEGEE. The CDR3 nucleotides read TGTGCCAGCAGCTTCCCCCGCACCGGGGAGCTGTTTTTT. This sequence encodes CASSFPRTGELFF.

The chain combines TRBV29-1 with TRBJ2-1; TRBD2 aligns across 8 bases. Germline V CDR1 and CDR2: SQVTM, ANQGSEA. The CDR3 is 12 residues long. The CDR3 sequence: CTREREKDEQFF. CDR3 DNA: TGCACCCGAGAGCGGGAGAAGGATGAGCAGTTCTTC.

V gene TRBV2 combines with J gene TRBJ2-7; TRBD1 matches 9 bases. The germline gives CDR1 SNHLY, CDR2 FYNNEI. V shed 7 bases and J 2 bases; nucleotides not matched to a gene: 6. The CDR3 is 14 residues long. The chain's CDR3 is CASNIGQGPYEQYF. CDR3 coding DNA: TGTGCCAGCAACATAGGACAGGGGCCCTACGAGCAGTACTTC.

V and J are TRBV7-9 and TRBJ2-3, with D unclear. Trimming removed 1 base at V and 11 bases at J, with 16 bases between. The CDR3 runs 14 residues. The germline gives CDR1 SEHNR, CDR2 FQNEAQ (reference sequence). CDR3 DNA: TGTGCCAGCAGCTTAGTTGGAGTGCAGCCGCGGCAGTATTTT. Translation: CASSLVGVQPRQYF.

V gene TRBV27 combines with J gene TRBJ2-1; D may be TRBD2 (6 bases). The CDR3 is made up of 15 amino acids. V lost 6 bases and J lost 7, with 19 bases in between. Germline CDR1 MNHEY, CDR2 SMNVEV (reference sequence). The CDR3 DNA follows: TGTGCCAGCAGAACAGGCGGGGCCGCGTTTAATGAGCAGTTCTTC. It yields the protein CASRTGGAAFNEQFF.

The chain uses TRBV7-9 and TRBJ2-4; 9 bases align to TRBD1. The CDR3 length is 15 residues. V lost 5 bases, J lost 8 bases, and 10 bases stayed unmatched. Per germline, CDR1 SEHNR and CDR2 FQNEAQ (reference sequence). CDR3 region: CASSEGQGSRDIQYF. CDR3 coding DNA: TGTGCCAGCAGCGAGGGACAGGGTTCTAGGGACATTCAGTACTTC.

This chain links TRBV5-4 with TRBJ2-1; D might be TRBD2 (5 bases). The CDR3 is 11 residues long. V was clipped by 7 bases and J by 7 bases, with 9 bases between them. Germline V gene data show CDR1 as SGHNT and CDR2 as YYREEE (reference sequence). The CDR3: CASDVANEQFF. The CDR3 DNA sequence: TGTGCCAGCGACGTAGCGAATGAGCAGTTCTTC.

This clone was seen once. The chain uses TRBV2 and TRBJ2-7, with 7 bases that match TRBD2. The CDR3 length is 13 residues. V gave up 6 bases and J gave up 2 bases; unmatched junction bases: 4. The germline V gene encodes CDR1 SNHLY and CDR2 FYNNEI. The CDR3 spells CASRASGAYEQYF. DNA of the CDR3: TGTGCCAGCAGGGCTAGCGGAGCCTACGAGCAGTACTTC.

This clone was seen more than once but under ten times. This chain links TRBV10-1 with TRBJ2-2, with 14 positions matching TRBD2. Germline values: CDR1 WNHNN, CDR2 SYGVQD (reference sequence). The CDR3 contains 18 residues. V gave up 5 bases and J gave up 7 bases; unmatched junction bases: 12. As DNA, the CDR3 is TGCGCCAGCAGTCCCGGGACTAGCGGGAGTCTTAGTGGCGGGGAGCTGTTTTTT. It yields the protein CASSPGTSGSLSGGELFF.

The V call is TRBV19, the J call TRBJ2-1; 7 bases align to TRBD2. With 2 bases clipped from V and 9 bases from J, the junction kept 4 bases outside the gene matches. The CDR3 loop spans 13 amino acids. Germline CDR1 LNHDA, CDR2 SQIVND (reference sequence). CDR3 nucleotides: TGTGCCAGTAGTATATTTGGGAGGGGTGAGCAGTTCTTC. Encoded protein: CASSIFGRGEQFF.

This chain uses TRBV27 with TRBJ2-7; 10 bases are a match to TRBD2. Germline trimming cut 4 bases from V and 3 bases from J; bases unmatched to any gene: 0. Germline CDR1 reads MNHEY; CDR2 reads SMNVEV (reference sequence). The CDR3 extends over 13 amino acids. CDR3 amino acids: CASSWTSGYEQYF. The CDR3 DNA reads as TGTGCCAGCAGTTGGACTAGCGGCTACGAGCAGTACTTC.

The rearrangement uses TRBV5-6 and TRBJ2-3, with 8 positions matching TRBD1. Germline-derived CDR1 and CDR2 are SGHDT and YYEEEE. This CDR3 is 16 amino acids long. With 1 base clipped from V and 3 bases from J, the junction kept 7 bases outside the gene matches. The CDR3 reads CASSLQGATFTDTQYF. CDR3 nucleotides: TGTGCCAGCAGCTTGCAGGGGGCGACTTTTACAGATACGCAGTATTTT.

The gene calls are TRBV7-3 and TRBJ2-5; 7 bases map to TRBD1. Per germline, CDR1 SGHTA and CDR2 FQGTGA. Trimming removed 1 base from V and 3 bases from J; junction bases left unmatched: 5. The CDR3 is made up of 15 amino acids. CDR3 protein: CASSLKLGGEETQYF. CDR3 bases: TGTGCCAGCAGCTTAAAGTTAGGGGGCGAAGAGACCCAGTACTTC.

The chain carries TRBV9 and TRBJ1-2, with 9 bases fitting TRBD1. The CDR3 extends over 15 amino acids. The germline V gene has CDR1 SGDLS and CDR2 YYNGEE. Trimming took 2 bases from V and 6 from J; bases not matched to a gene: 8. The CDR3 region is CASSVLQGASNGYTF. As DNA, the CDR3 is TGTGCCAGCAGCGTCCTACAGGGGGCCTCTAATGGCTACACCTTC.

The rearrangement uses TRBV27 and TRBJ2-7; 8 positions agree with TRBD1. The junction had 12 bases not matched to a gene; V was cut back by 2 bases and J by 6 bases. CDR1 is MNHEY and CDR2 is SMNVEV in the germline V gene (reference sequence). The CDR3 is made up of 16 amino acids. The CDR3 sequence is CASSLEDRGPLGEQYF. CDR3 bases: TGTGCCAGCAGTTTAGAAGACAGGGGCCCGCTCGGCGAGCAGTACTTC.

The chain is built from TRBV18 and TRBJ2-5, with D possibly being TRBD1 (6 bases). Trimming pared 2 bases from V and 5 bases from J, leaving 9 bases between. This CDR3 region has 13 residues. Germline V lookup: CDR1 KGHSH, CDR2 LQKENI. The CDR3 nucleotides are TGTGCCAGCTCACCAGGGGGCGTTGAGACCCAGTACTTC. This gives the protein CASSPGGVETQYF.

The chain joins TRBV6-1 to TRBJ2-3; weak D call: TRBD2 (6 bases). CDR3 size: 15 residues. Per germline, CDR1 MNHNS and CDR2 SASEGT. V dropped 5 bases and J dropped 3 bases, with 15 bases sitting between them. CDR3 amino acids: CASSNRHGGTDTQYF. As DNA, the CDR3 is TGTGCCAGCAGTAATCGACATGGGGGGACAGATACGCAGTATTTT.